This T cell receptor (beta chain) is from a study of T cells in Graves' hyperthyroidism and ophthalmopathy. TCR beta CDR3 sequences were amplified from RNA transcripts. RT-PCR in the first round (using the HTBI primer set) targeted the TCR CDR3. TCRdb recomputed calls from the multiplex PCR reads with MiXCR, one row per CDR3 protein. The table lists about 590,000 distinct CDR3 sequences, around 16% of them singletons. This clonotype has at least ten counts. Disease duration under 2 months; hyperthyroidism patients were aged 18 to 65. V shed 0 bases and J 10 bases; nucleotides not matched to a gene: 2. The CDR3 loop spans 14 amino acids. From germline, CDR1 is SGHRS and CDR2 YFSETQ.

The TCR comes from a woman aged 30 to 39 with Graves' hyperthyroidism. The rearrangement joins TRBV5-1 to TRBJ1-6, with 9 positions matching TRBD1. The sample taken for sequencing was blood. Here the CDR3 reads CASSLDRGPSPLHF. CDR3 sequence (DNA): TGCGCCAGCAGCTTGGACAGGGGGCCGTCACCCCTCCACTTT.